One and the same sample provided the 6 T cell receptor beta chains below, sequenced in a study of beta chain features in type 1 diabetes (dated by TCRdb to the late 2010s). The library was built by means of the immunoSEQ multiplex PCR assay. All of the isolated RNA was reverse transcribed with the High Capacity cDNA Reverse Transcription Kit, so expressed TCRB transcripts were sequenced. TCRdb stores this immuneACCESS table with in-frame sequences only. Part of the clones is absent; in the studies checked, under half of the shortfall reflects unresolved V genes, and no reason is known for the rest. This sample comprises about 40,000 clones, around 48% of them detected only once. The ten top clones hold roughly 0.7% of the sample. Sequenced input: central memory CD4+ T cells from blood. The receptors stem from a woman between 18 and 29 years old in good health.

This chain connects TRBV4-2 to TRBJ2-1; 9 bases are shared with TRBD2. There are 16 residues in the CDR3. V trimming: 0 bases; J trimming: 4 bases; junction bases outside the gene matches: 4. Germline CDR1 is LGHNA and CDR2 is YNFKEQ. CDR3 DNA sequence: TGTGCCAGCAGCCAAGAGGGTACTAGCGGGTACAATGAGCAGTTCTTC. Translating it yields CASSQEGTSGYNEQFF.

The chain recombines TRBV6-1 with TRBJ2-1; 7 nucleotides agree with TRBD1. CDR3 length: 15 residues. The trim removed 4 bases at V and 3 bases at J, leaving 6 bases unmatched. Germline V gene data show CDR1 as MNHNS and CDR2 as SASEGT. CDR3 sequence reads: CASSVTGTDYNEQFF. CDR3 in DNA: TGTGCCAGCAGTGTTACCGGGACAGACTACAATGAGCAGTTCTTC.

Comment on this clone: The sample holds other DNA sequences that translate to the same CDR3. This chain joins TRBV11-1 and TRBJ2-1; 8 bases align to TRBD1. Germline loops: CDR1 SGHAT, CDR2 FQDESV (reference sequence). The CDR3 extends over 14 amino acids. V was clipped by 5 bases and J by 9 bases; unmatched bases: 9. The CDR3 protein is CASSPDRAIGEQFF. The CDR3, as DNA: TGTGCCAGCAGCCCGGACAGGGCAATTGGTGAGCAGTTCTTC.

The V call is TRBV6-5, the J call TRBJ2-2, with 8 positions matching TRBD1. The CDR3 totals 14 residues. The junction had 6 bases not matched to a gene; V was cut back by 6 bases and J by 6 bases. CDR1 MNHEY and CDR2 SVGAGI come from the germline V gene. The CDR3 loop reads CASRRTGSAGELFF. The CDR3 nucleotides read TGTGCCAGCAGACGGACAGGGTCGGCCGGGGAGCTGTTTTTT.

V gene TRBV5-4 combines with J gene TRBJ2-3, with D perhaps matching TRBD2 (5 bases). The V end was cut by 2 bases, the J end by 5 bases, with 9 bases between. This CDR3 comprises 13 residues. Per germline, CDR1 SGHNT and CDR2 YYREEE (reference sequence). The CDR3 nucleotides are TGTGCCAGCAGCTTTACTCGGGGAGATACGCAGTATTTT. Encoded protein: CASSFTRGDTQYF.

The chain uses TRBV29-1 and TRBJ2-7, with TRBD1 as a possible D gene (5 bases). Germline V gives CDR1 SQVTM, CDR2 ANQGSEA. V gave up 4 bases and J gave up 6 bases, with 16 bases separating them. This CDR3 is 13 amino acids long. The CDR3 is CSVVLGAGREQYF. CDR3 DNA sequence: TGCAGCGTTGTTTTAGGGGCCGGGCGCGAGCAGTACTTC.